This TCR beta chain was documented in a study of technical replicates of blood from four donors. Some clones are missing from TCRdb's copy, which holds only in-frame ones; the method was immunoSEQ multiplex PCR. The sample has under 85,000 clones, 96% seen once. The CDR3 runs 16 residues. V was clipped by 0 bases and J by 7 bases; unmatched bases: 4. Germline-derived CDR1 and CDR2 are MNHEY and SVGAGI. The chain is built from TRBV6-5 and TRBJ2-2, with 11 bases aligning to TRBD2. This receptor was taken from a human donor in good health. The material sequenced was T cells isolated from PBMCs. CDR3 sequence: CASSYSLAGVNGELFF. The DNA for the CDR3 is TGTGCCAGCAGTTACTCACTAGCGGGAGTAAACGGGGAGCTGTTTTTT.